This TCR beta chain was captured by sequencing in a study of blood T cell repertoires in COVID-19. The ends lost 2 bases at V and 0 bases at J; junction bases unmatched: 3. CDR1 is SGHAT, CDR2 FQNNGV, per germline. The CDR3 runs 16 residues. This clone appeared once. Sequenced by immunoSEQ multiplex PCR; TCRdb stores in-frame clones only, minus some. The data contain tens of thousands of clones, 90% of them singletons. The sequence was obtained from a human donor in a cohort sampled during active COVID-19. Sequencing input: peripheral blood. V is TRBV11-2 and J is TRBJ2-7; 11 bases match TRBD2. CDR3: CASSLYTSGSSYEQYF. CDR3 nucleotides: TGTGCCAGCAGCTTATATACTAGCGGGAGCTCCTACGAGCAGTACTTC. Drawing the rest from reference TRBV11-2 and TRBJ2-7, the complete variable domain is EAGVAQSPRYKIIEKRQSVAFWCNPISGHATLYWYQQILGQGPKLLIQFQNNGVVDDSQLPKDRFSAERLKGVDSTLKIQPAKLEDSAVYLCASSLYTSGSSYEQYFGPGTRLTVT.